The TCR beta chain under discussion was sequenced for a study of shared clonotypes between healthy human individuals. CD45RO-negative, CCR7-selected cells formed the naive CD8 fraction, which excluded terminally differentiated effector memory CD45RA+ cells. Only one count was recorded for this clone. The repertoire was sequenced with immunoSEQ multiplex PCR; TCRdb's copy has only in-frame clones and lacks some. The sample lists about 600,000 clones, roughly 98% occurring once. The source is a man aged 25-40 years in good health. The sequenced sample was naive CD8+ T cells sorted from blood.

The CDR3 is CASSGDNVHEQYF. The CDR3 DNA follows: TGTGCCAGCAGCGGGGACAACGTCCACGAGCAGTACTTC. This chain joins TRBV9 and TRBJ2-7, with D perhaps matching TRBD1 (6 bases). This CDR3 has 13 amino acids. CDR1 is SGDLS, CDR2 YYNGEE, per germline. The V end was cut by 3 bases, the J end by 5 bases, with 12 bases between.